This T cell receptor beta chain originates from a study of blood T cell repertoires in COVID-19. Background on the study: In each case, the material was cDNA or gDNA derived from T cells, B-cell-depleted T cells, or PBMCs.

In the authors' workflow: It was from reference gene primer amplification that nucleated cell counts were estimated. Here immunoSEQ multiplex PCR was the method, and the copy in TCRdb shows in-frame clones only, minus some. D and trimming were read from the DNA, whereas the V and J calls and clone size are those reported in that table. Counted here are 250,000 to 300,000 clones, approximately 91% occurring once; the ten biggest clones make up 0.95% to 1.5%. Participants came from fewer than 25 US areas, aged roughly 18 to 95 years. Researchers sorted participants into cohorts using their self-reported clinical history. J gave up 5 bases and V 4 bases, and 11 bases lay outside the gene matches. The germline V gene encodes CDR1 PRHDT and CDR2 FYEKMQ (reference sequence). CDR3 length: 16 amino acids.

This chain connects TRBV13 to TRBJ2-5, with 9 positions matching TRBD2. The receptor's source is a human donor in a cohort exposed to, infected with or recovered from COVID-19 (not recorded which). The donor label of this sample is uncertain. The sequencing sample was made of PBMCs or T cells enriched from blood (not recorded which). The CDR3, as DNA: TGTGCCAGCAGCTCCCCCCCCCTAGCGGGGCTTGAGACCCAGTACTTC. Translation: CASSSPPLAGLETQYF. The entire variable domain, with the rest obtained from reference TRBV13 and TRBJ2-5, is as follows: AAGVIQSPRHLIKEKRETATLKCYPIPRHDTVYWYQQGPGQDPQFLISFYEKMQSDKGSIPDRFSAQQFSDYHSELNMSSLELGDSALYFCASSSPPLAGLETQYFGPGTRLLVL.